This T cell receptor (beta chain) was captured in a study of cytomegalovirus exposure and HLA in healthy donors. Study outcomes and limitations: Researchers reported in a later analysis that a missense DCLRE1C variant was tied to TCR beta V- and J-gene trimming. There were reportedly fewer N-insertions in an Asian-associated ancestry cluster than the approximately 670-donor mean, in a later analysis. A few chains tied to CMV proved CMV antigen-specific in vitro.

Comments on this clone: Antigen: not known.

PCR primers comprised 60 Vbeta and 13 Jbeta primers. Sequencing used immunoSEQ multiplex PCR; TCRdb keeps in-frame clones, though not all of them. Here the sample spans 170,000 or so clones, around 80% being singletons. Participants comprised healthy donors of bone marrow. Specimen: PBMCs. The sequence came from a male donor in good health and CMV-seropositive.

CDR3 amino acids: CASSQWDSSSYEQYF. CDR3 DNA: TGTGCCAGCAGCCAGTGGGACAGCTCTTCCTACGAGCAGTACTTC. The gene calls are TRBV14 and TRBJ2-5, with 7 nucleotides matching TRBD1. The DNA matches TRBJ2-7 better at its end, which makes the J call doubtful. Per germline, CDR1 SGHDN and CDR2 FVKESK. CDR3 size: 15 residues.